The 16 T cell receptor beta chains below all came from one sample that was sequenced in a study of blood T cell repertoires in COVID-19. TCRdb's copy holds only in-frame clones and misses some; the assay was immunoSEQ multiplex PCR. The repertoire holds about 220,000 clones, 65% to 90% seen once, with roughly 2.2% in the top ten. The sample consisted of peripheral blood. The receptors were sampled from a woman in her seventies with COVID-19, enrolled during active disease.

This chain uses TRBV5-4 with TRBJ2-5; TRBD2 might be the D (6 bases). Germline V lookup: CDR1 SGHNT, CDR2 YYREEE (reference sequence). Trimming left V 5 bases short and J 4 bases short, with 15 bases between. The CDR3 extends over 14 amino acids. The CDR3 spells CASRIGASAETQYF. As DNA, the CDR3 is TGTGCCAGCAGAATAGGAGCTAGCGCAGAGACCCAGTACTTC.

The chain links TRBV6-1 to TRBJ1-2; weak D call: TRBD1 (5 bases). The germline gives CDR1 MNHNS, CDR2 SASEGT. The CDR3 is 14 residues long. V shed 0 bases and J shed 5 bases, with 10 bases lying between them. CDR3 sequence reads: CASSEARRGYGYTF. The CDR3 DNA sequence: TGTGCCAGCAGTGAAGCGCGTAGGGGATATGGCTACACCTTC.

This clone was seen a few times. The chain uses TRBV28 and TRBJ2-1; unclear D gene. The CDR3 spans 11 residues. Trimming stripped 6 bases from V and 7 bases from J, with 7 bases between. Germline V CDR1 and CDR2: MDHEN, SYDVKM. The CDR3 protein is CASSSRNEQFF. CDR3 nucleotide sequence: TGTGCCAGCAGCTCCCGGAATGAGCAGTTCTTC.

The chain uses TRBV5-1 and TRBJ2-5; TRBD2 aligns across 10 bases. The V and J ends lost 2 bases and 4 bases, in that order; junction bases with no gene match: 2. The CDR3 runs to 14 residues. Germline loops: CDR1 SGHRS, CDR2 YFSETQ. The CDR3 coding sequence is TGCGCCAGCAGCTTTAGCGGGAGGCGAGAGACCCAGTACTTC. Translation gives CASSFSGRRETQYF.

This clone appeared once. The V call is TRBV11-3, the J call TRBJ2-7, with 8 bases that match TRBD1. The CDR3 is 17 residues long. Per the germline V gene, CDR1 is SGHNT and CDR2 is YENEEA. With 1 base clipped from V and 3 bases from J, the junction kept 11 bases outside the gene matches. This CDR3 is CASSLAQTGAVVYEQYF. In DNA form, the CDR3 reads TGTGCCAGCAGCTTAGCCCAGACAGGGGCGGTGGTCTACGAGCAGTACTTC.

This chain connects TRBV7-3 to TRBJ1-1; 8 bases are a match to TRBD1. This CDR3 region has 14 residues. Losses at the gene ends were 3 bases for V and 5 bases for J; bases not matched to a gene: 5. Germline V gene data show CDR1 as SGHTA and CDR2 as FQGTGA. Here the CDR3 DNA reads TGTGCCAGCAGCTTCTTGACAGGGGTGACTGAAGCTTTCTTT. Amino acid sequence: CASSFLTGVTEAFF.

The J gene is TRBJ1-3, the V gene TRBV19; D is possibly TRBD1 (5 bases). CDR1 and CDR2 (germline): LNHDA, SQIVND (reference sequence). Deletions cut 6 bases from V and 1 base from J, with 13 bases between. This CDR3 is built from 15 residues. DNA of the CDR3: TGTGCCAGTAGGTACGGAGGGGTATCTGGAAACACCATATATTTT. Translated, it gives CASRYGGVSGNTIYF.

The chain is built from TRBV12-3 or TRBV12-4 and TRBJ2-2; unclear D gene. Deletions cut 8 bases from V and 6 bases from J, with 10 bases between. The CDR3 is 12 residues long. CDR3 sequence reads: CASGSAAGELFF. As DNA, the CDR3 is TGTGCCAGCGGAAGCGCTGCCGGGGAGCTGTTTTTT.

The chain has TRBV11-3 and TRBJ2-3, with TRBD2 as a possible D gene (5 bases). The germline V gene has CDR1 SGHNT and CDR2 YENEEA. The CDR3 is 14 amino acids. Trimming removed 7 bases at V and 6 bases at J, with 17 bases between. CDR3: CASIRGSGYDTQYF. CDR3 in DNA: TGTGCCAGCATCAGAGGGTCGGGATATGATACGCAGTATTTT.

The J gene is TRBJ1-2, the V gene TRBV11-2, with D tentatively TRBD1 (6 bases). Germline CDR1 and CDR2: SGHAT and FQNNGV. The CDR3 consists of 14 residues. V lost 5 bases and J 4 bases, leaving 14 bases between the germline ends. CDR3 amino acids: CASSGRGVSYGYTF. As DNA, the CDR3 is TGTGCCAGCAGCGGCAGGGGAGTGAGCTATGGCTACACCTTC.

The rearrangement joins TRBV3-1 (or the pseudogene TRBV3-2) to TRBJ1-5; D possibly corresponds to TRBD1 (6 bases). Germline values: CDR1 LGHDT, CDR2 YNNKEL (reference sequence). V lost 0 bases, J lost 6 bases, and 15 bases lay in between. This CDR3 contains 16 residues. The CDR3 nucleotides read TGTGCCAGCAGCCAAGAGGGCAGGGGCGCCGGTCAGCCCCAGCATTTT. Translated, it gives CASSQEGRGAGQPQHF.

V gene TRBV24-1 combines with J gene TRBJ2-3; 9 bases map to TRBD2. Germline values: CDR1 KGHDR, CDR2 SFDVKD. J was trimmed by 4 bases and V by 7 bases; bases with no gene match: 2. This CDR3 contains 13 residues. CDR3 residues: CATRAGGSDTQYF. CDR3 coding DNA: TGTGCCACCAGAGCGGGGGGCTCAGATACGCAGTATTTT.

CDR3 in amino acids: CASSPDRRNQPQHF. The CDR3, as DNA: TGTGCCAGTAGTCCGGACAGGCGGAACCAGCCCCAGCATTTT. The rearrangement links TRBV19 to TRBJ1-5; 7 nucleotides line up with TRBD1. The CDR3 has 14 residues. CDR1 is LNHDA and CDR2 is SQIVND in the germline V gene (reference sequence). V dropped 5 bases and J dropped 7; count of bases not matched to a gene: 8.

The chain has TRBV11-2 and TRBJ1-2; maybe TRBD1 (5 bases). V lost 5 bases and J lost 8, with 12 bases in between. Germline V gives CDR1 SGHAT, CDR2 FQNNGV. The CDR3 contains 12 residues. In DNA form, the CDR3 reads TGTGCCAGCAGCCTGGGACTCGGAGGCTACACCTTC. It encodes CASSLGLGGYTF.

The genes are TRBV29-1 and TRBJ2-2, with TRBD2 identical over 10 bases. Germline V gene sequence: CDR1 SQVTM, CDR2 ANQGSEA. The CDR3 runs 14 residues. V shed 1 base, J shed 5 bases, and the junction held 1 base outside the gene matches. CDR3 DNA: TGCAGCGTTGAAGGGACTAGCGGTACCGGGGAGCTGTTTTTT. Its protein product is CSVEGTSGTGELFF.

The CDR3 coding sequence is TGTGCCAGCAGCTTCCGGGACAGGGGGTCGAATACGCAGTATTTT. Protein: CASSFRDRGSNTQYF. The rearrangement links TRBV7-2 to TRBJ2-3; 11 bases match TRBD1. The germline gives CDR1 SGHTA, CDR2 FQGNSA. After removal of 3 bases from V and 7 bases from J, the junction contained 6 bases not matched to a gene. This CDR3 is built from 15 residues.